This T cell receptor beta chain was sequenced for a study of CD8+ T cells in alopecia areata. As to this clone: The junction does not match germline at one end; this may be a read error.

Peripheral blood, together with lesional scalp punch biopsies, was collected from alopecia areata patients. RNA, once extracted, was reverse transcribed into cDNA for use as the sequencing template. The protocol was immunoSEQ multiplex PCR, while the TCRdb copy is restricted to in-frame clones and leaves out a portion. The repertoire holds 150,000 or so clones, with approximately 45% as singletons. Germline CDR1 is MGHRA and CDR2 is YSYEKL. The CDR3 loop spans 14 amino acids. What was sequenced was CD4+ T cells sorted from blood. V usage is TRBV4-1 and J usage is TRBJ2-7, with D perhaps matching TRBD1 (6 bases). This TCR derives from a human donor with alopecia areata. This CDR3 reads CASSQEGRDTFKDF. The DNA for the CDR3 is TGCGCCAGCAGCCAAGAGGGCCGGGACACCTTTAAGGACTTC.